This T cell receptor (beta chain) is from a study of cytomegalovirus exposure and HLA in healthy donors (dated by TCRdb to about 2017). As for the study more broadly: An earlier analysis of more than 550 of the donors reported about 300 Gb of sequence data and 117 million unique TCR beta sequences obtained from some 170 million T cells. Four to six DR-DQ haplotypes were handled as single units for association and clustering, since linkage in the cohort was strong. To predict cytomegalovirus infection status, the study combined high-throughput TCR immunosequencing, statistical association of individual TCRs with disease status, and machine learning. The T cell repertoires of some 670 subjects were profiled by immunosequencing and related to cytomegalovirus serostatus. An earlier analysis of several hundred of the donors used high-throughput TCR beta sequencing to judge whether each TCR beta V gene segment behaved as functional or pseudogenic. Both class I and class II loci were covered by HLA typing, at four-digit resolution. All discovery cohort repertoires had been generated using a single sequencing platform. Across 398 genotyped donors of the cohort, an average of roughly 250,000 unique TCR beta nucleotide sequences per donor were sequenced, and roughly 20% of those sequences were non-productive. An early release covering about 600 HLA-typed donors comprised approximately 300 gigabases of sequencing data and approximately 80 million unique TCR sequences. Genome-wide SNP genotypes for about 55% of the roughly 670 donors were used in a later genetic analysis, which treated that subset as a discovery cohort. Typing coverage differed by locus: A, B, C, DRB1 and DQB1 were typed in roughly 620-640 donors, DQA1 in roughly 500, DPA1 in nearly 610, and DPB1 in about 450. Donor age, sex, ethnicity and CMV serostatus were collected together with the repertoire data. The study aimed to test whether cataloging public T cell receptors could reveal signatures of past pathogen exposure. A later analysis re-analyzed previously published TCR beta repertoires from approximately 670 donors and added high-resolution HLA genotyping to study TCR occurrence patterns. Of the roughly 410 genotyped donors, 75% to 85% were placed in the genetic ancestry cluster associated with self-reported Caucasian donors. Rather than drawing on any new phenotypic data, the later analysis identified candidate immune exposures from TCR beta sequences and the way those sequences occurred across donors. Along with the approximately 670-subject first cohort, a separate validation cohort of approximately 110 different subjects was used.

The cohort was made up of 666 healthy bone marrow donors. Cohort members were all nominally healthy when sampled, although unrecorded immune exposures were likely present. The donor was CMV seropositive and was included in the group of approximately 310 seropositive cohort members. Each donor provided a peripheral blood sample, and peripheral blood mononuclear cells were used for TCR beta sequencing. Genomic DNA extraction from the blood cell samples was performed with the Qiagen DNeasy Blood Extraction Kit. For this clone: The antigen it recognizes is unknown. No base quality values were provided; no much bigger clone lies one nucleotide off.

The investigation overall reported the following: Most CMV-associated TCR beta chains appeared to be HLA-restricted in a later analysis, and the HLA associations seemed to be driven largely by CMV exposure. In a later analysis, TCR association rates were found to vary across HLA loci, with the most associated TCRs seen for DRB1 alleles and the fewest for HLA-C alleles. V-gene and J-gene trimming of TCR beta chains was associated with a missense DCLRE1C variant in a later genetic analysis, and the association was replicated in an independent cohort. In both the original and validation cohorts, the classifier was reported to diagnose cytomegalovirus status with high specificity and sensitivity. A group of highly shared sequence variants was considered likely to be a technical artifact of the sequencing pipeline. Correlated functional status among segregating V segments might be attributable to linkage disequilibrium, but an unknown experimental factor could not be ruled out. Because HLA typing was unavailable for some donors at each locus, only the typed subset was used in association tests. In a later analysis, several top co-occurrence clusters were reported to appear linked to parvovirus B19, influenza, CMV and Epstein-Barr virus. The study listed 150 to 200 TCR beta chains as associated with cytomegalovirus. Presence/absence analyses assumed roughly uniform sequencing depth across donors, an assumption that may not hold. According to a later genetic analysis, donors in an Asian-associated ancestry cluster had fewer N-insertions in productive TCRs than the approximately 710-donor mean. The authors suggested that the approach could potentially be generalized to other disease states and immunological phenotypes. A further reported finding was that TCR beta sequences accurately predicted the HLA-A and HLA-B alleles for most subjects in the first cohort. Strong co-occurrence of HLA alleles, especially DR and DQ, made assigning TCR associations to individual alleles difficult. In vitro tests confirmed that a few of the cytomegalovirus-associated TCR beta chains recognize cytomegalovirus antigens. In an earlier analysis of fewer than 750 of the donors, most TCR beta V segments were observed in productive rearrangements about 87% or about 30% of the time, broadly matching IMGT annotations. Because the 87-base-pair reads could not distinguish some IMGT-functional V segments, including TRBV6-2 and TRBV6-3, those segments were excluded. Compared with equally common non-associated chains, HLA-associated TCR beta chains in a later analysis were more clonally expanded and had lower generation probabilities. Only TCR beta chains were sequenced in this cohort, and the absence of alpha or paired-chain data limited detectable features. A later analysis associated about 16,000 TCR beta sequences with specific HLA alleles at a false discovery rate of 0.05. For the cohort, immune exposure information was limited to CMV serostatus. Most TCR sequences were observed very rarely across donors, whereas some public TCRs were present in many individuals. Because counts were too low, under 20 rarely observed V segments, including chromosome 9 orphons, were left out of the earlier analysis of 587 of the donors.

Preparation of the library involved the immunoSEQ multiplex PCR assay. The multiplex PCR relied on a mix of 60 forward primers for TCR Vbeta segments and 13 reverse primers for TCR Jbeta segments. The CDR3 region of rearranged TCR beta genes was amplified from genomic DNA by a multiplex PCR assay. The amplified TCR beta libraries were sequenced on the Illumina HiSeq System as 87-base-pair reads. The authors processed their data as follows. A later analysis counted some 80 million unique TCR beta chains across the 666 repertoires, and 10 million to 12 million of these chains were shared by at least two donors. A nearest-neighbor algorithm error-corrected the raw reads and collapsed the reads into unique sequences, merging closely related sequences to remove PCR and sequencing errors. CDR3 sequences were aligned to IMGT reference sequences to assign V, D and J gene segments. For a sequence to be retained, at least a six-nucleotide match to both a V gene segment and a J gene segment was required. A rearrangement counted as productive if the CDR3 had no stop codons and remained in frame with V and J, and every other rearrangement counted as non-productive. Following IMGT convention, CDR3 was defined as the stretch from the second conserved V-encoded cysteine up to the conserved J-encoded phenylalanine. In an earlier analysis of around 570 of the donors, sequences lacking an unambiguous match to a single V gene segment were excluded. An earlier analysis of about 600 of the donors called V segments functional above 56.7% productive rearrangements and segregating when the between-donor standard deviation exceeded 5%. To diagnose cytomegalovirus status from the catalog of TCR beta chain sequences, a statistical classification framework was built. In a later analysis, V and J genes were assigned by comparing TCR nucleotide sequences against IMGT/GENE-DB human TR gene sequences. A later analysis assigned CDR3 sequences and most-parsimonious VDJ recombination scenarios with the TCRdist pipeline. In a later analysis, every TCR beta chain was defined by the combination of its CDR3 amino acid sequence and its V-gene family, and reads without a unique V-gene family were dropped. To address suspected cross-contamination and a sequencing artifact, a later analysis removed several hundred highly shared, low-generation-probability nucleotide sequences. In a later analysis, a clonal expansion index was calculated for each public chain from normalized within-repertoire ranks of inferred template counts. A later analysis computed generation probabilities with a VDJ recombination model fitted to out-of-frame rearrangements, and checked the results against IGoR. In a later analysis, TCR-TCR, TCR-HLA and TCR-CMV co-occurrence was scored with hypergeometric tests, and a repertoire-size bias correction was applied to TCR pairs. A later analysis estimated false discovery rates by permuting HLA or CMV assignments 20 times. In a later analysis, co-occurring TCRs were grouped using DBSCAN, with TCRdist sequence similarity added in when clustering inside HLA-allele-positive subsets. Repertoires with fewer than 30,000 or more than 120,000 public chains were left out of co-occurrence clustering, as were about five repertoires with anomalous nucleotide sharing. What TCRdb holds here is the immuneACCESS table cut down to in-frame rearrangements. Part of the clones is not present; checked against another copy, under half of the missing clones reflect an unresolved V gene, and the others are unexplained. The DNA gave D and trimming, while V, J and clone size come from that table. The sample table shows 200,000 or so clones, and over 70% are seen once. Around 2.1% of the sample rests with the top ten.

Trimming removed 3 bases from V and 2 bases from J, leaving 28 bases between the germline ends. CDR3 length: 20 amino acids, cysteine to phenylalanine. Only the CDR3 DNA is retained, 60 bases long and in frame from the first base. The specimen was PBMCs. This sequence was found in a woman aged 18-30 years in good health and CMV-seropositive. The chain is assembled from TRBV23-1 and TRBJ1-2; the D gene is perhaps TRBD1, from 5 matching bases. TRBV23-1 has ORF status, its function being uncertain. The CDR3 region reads CASSHLTKQRGGPLNYGYTF. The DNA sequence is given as TGCGCCAGCAGTCATCTCACTAAACAGCGCGGGGGACCCTTAAACTATGGCTACACCTTC.